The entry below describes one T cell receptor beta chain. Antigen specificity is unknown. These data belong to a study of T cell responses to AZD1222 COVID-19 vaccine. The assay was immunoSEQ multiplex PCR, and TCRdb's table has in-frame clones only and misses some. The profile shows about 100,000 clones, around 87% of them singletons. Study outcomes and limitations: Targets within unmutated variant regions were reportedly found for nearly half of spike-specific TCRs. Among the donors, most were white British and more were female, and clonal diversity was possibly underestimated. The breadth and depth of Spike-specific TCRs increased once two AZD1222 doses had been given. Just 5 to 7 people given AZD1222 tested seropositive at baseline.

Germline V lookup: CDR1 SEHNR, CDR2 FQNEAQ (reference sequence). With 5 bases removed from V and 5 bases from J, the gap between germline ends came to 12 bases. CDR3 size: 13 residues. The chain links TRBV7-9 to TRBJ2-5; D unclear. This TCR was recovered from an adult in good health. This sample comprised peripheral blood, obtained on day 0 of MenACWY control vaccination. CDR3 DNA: TGTGCCAGCAGCCCTCTATCTGGGGAGACCCAGTACTTC. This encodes CASSPLSGETQYF.